This is a list of T cell receptor beta chains from one sample in a study of CD8+CD57+ T cells in acquired aplastic anemia. One entry per CDR3 protein, called by TCRdb with MiXCR from the reads. Of 180,000 or so distinct CDR3 sequences in the sample, roughly half were seen once. What was sequenced was sorted CD4+, CD8+, or CD8+CD57+ T cells (not recorded which) from PBMCs. The receptors were gathered from a human donor in good health. The CDR3 runs from the conserved cysteine through the conserved F or W. The D gene is left open where the match is weak. Clone size is stated in some rows and not others, as once, few, many or a class when expanded.

d_call: .; v_call: TRBV20-1; clone_size: many; j_call: TRBJ1-1; cdr3_length: 14; cdr3_nt: TGCAGTGCCCTCACTGATCCTCGGAACACTGAAGCTTTCTTT; cdr3_aa: CSALTDPRNTEAFF
d_call: .; v_call: TRBV4-1; clone_size: .; j_call: TRBJ2-7; cdr3_length: 15; cdr3_nt: TGCGCCAGCAGCCAAGTATCGGACTCCTTCTACGAGCAGTACTTC; cdr3_aa: CASSQVSDSFYEQYF
d_call: .; v_call: TRBV20-1; clone_size: many; j_call: TRBJ1-5; cdr3_length: 15; cdr3_nt: TGCAGTGCTAGAGACCTCACTGGAGGGAATCAGCCCCAGCATTTT; cdr3_aa: CSARDLTGGNQPQHF
d_call: TRBD1; v_call: TRBV2; clone_size: .; j_call: TRBJ1-2; cdr3_length: 12; cdr3_nt: TGTGCCAGCAGTGTAGTCAGGGGGGGCTACACCTTC; cdr3_aa: CASSVVRGGYTF
d_call: TRBD1; v_call: TRBV5-1; clone_size: many; j_call: TRBJ1-3; cdr3_length: 14; cdr3_nt: TGCGCCAGCAGCCCCATTGCAGGGGGTAACACCATATATTTT; cdr3_aa: CASSPIAGGNTIYF
d_call: .; v_call: TRBV25-1; clone_size: .; j_call: TRBJ2-7; cdr3_length: 13; cdr3_nt: TGTGCCAGCGGGCGTGGGGTCGCCTACGAGCAGTACTTC; cdr3_aa: CASGRGVAYEQYF
d_call: .; v_call: TRBV20-1; clone_size: few; j_call: TRBJ1-2; cdr3_length: 12; cdr3_nt: TGCAGTGCTAGATTCAGGGACTATGGCTACACCTTC; cdr3_aa: CSARFRDYGYTF
d_call: .; v_call: TRBV7-2; clone_size: many; j_call: TRBJ2-2; cdr3_length: 12; cdr3_nt: TGTGCCAGCAGCCAATTGTCCGGGGAGCTGTTTTTT; cdr3_aa: CASSQLSGELFF
d_call: .; v_call: TRBV20-1; clone_size: many; j_call: TRBJ2-7; cdr3_length: 13; cdr3_nt: TGCAGTGCTAGTCGCTCCAGGAACTACGAGCAGTACTTC; cdr3_aa: CSASRSRNYEQYF
d_call: .; v_call: TRBV5-1; clone_size: many; j_call: TRBJ2-7; cdr3_length: 11; cdr3_nt: TGCGCCAGCAGCTTGGCCGGGGAGCAGTACTTC; cdr3_aa: CASSLAGEQYF
d_call: .; v_call: TRBV7-2; clone_size: .; j_call: TRBJ1-3; cdr3_length: 14; cdr3_nt: TGTGCCAGCAGCTTTGGCGACAGCGGGGTCACCATATATTTT; cdr3_aa: CASSFGDSGVTIYF
d_call: .; v_call: TRBV7-9; clone_size: .; j_call: TRBJ2-5; cdr3_length: 14; cdr3_nt: TGTGCCAGCAGCTTAGGCCCGGTCGAAGAGACCCAGTACTTC; cdr3_aa: CASSLGPVEETQYF
d_call: TRBD1; v_call: TRBV25-1; clone_size: .; j_call: TRBJ1-3; cdr3_length: 12; cdr3_nt: TGTGCCAGTACGGGACAGGGGGCCACCATATATTTT; cdr3_aa: CASTGQGATIYF
d_call: .; v_call: TRBV7-8; clone_size: .; j_call: TRBJ1-1; cdr3_length: 14; cdr3_nt: TGTGCCAGCAGCTTAAGTCAGAGGGGTGGGGAAGCTTTCTTT; cdr3_aa: CASSLSQRGGEAFF
d_call: TRBD1; v_call: TRBV7-9; clone_size: many; j_call: TRBJ1-1; cdr3_length: 17; cdr3_nt: TGTGCCAGCAGCTCAAAGTCGACAGGGAACCTGAACACTGAAGCTTTCTTT; cdr3_aa: CASSSKSTGNLNTEAFF
d_call: .; v_call: TRBV25-1; clone_size: many; j_call: TRBJ2-3; cdr3_length: 17; cdr3_nt: TGTGCCAGCAGTGTAGGGGGGATTGGCCGTGGGAGAGATACGCAGTATTTT; cdr3_aa: CASSVGGIGRGRDTQYF
d_call: .; v_call: TRBV5-6; clone_size: .; j_call: TRBJ1-2; cdr3_length: 12; cdr3_nt: TGTGCCAGCAGTCGACAGGACCATGGCTACACCTTC; cdr3_aa: CASSRQDHGYTF
d_call: TRBD2; v_call: TRBV20-1; clone_size: .; j_call: TRBJ2-7; cdr3_length: 15; cdr3_nt: TGCAGTGCTAGAGTCGCTCGCGGGAGGGCCTATGAGCAGTACTTC; cdr3_aa: CSARVARGRAYEQYF
d_call: TRBD1; v_call: TRBV20-1; clone_size: .; j_call: TRBJ1-4; cdr3_length: 15; cdr3_nt: TGCAGTGCTAGAGATCCCACAGGGGGTGATGAAAAACTGTTTTTT; cdr3_aa: CSARDPTGGDEKLFF
d_call: .; v_call: TRBV24-1; clone_size: .; j_call: TRBJ2-1; cdr3_length: 13; cdr3_nt: TGTGCCACCAGTGAAGGGGGAGAGACTGAGCAGTTCTTC; cdr3_aa: CATSEGGETEQFF
d_call: .; v_call: TRBV25-1; clone_size: few; j_call: TRBJ1-6; cdr3_length: 14; cdr3_nt: TGTGCCAGCGCCTCGGCAGGGAGAGATTCACCCCTCCACTTT; cdr3_aa: CASASAGRDSPLHF
d_call: .; v_call: TRBV7-2; clone_size: once; j_call: TRBJ2-7; cdr3_length: 13; cdr3_nt: TGTGCCAGCAGCTTAGCAGGGGGGACGGGGCAGTACTTC; cdr3_aa: CASSLAGGTGQYF
d_call: .; v_call: TRBV30; clone_size: .; j_call: TRBJ2-5; cdr3_length: 17; cdr3_nt: TGTGCCTGGAGGAAGGGCGCCTTTATCTCATCCGGCCGGACCCAGTACTTC; cdr3_aa: CAWRKGAFISSGRTQYF
d_call: .; v_call: TRBV20-1; clone_size: .; j_call: TRBJ2-7; cdr3_length: 14; cdr3_nt: TGCAGTGCTAGAGACCTGACAGGACCGGACGAGCAGTACTTC; cdr3_aa: CSARDLTGPDEQYF
d_call: TRBD1; v_call: TRBV19; clone_size: few; j_call: TRBJ2-3; cdr3_length: 16; cdr3_nt: TGTGCCAGTAGTATCGGGACAGGCGTTAGCACAGATACGCAGTATTTT; cdr3_aa: CASSIGTGVSTDTQYF
d_call: .; v_call: TRBV4-1; clone_size: many; j_call: TRBJ1-1; cdr3_length: 15; cdr3_nt: TGCGCCAGCAGCCAAGACAGGGAACCTAGCACTGAAGCTTTCTTT; cdr3_aa: CASSQDREPSTEAFF
d_call: TRBD1; v_call: TRBV10-2; clone_size: .; j_call: TRBJ1-1; cdr3_length: 13; cdr3_nt: TGCGCCAGCAGGGGACAGATGAACACTGAAGCTTTCTTT; cdr3_aa: CASRGQMNTEAFF
d_call: TRBD1; v_call: TRBV29-1; clone_size: .; j_call: TRBJ1-1; cdr3_length: 17; cdr3_nt: TGCAGCGTAGGGGACAGGCTAAATTTTCGTGGGAACACTGAAGCTTTCTTT; cdr3_aa: CSVGDRLNFRGNTEAFF
d_call: .; v_call: TRBV3-1; clone_size: once; j_call: TRBJ1-5; cdr3_length: 16; cdr3_nt: TGTGCCAGCAGCCAAGTTTGGCCGTGTAGGGATCAGCCCCAGCATTTT; cdr3_aa: CASSQVWPCRDQPQHF
d_call: .; v_call: TRBV7-6; clone_size: few; j_call: TRBJ2-3; cdr3_length: 13; cdr3_nt: TGTGCCAGCAGCGACAGAAGCACAGATACGCAGTATTTT; cdr3_aa: CASSDRSTDTQYF
d_call: .; v_call: TRBV12-3/TRBV12-4; clone_size: .; j_call: TRBJ2-2; cdr3_length: 13; cdr3_nt: TGTGCCACCCTTCCCGGGGGCACCGGGGAGCTGTTTTTT; cdr3_aa: CATLPGGTGELFF
d_call: .; v_call: TRBV20-1; clone_size: many; j_call: TRBJ1-1; cdr3_length: 11; cdr3_nt: TGCAGTGCGAGAAAGGACACTGAAGCTTTCTTT; cdr3_aa: CSARKDTEAFF
d_call: .; v_call: TRBV19; clone_size: .; j_call: TRBJ1-1; cdr3_length: 15; cdr3_nt: TGTGCCAGTAGTAGTCGCGGGGGGTATAACACTGAAGCTTTCTTT; cdr3_aa: CASSSRGGYNTEAFF
d_call: .; v_call: TRBV7-2; clone_size: few; j_call: TRBJ1-6; cdr3_length: 13; cdr3_nt: TGTGCCAGCAGCTTAGACCAGGGGCCCATCCTCCACTTT; cdr3_aa: CASSLDQGPILHF
d_call: .; v_call: TRBV9; clone_size: many; j_call: TRBJ2-3; cdr3_length: 16; cdr3_nt: TGTGCCAGCAGCTCCCCGACAGACTGGAGCACAGATACGCAGTATTTT; cdr3_aa: CASSSPTDWSTDTQYF
d_call: .; v_call: TRBV12-5; clone_size: many; j_call: TRBJ1-5; cdr3_length: 13; cdr3_nt: TGTGCTAGTGGTTTTGCCAAGGGCCAGCCCCAGCATTTT; cdr3_aa: CASGFAKGQPQHF
d_call: TRBD2; v_call: TRBV7-8; clone_size: .; j_call: TRBJ2-7; cdr3_length: 17; cdr3_nt: TGTGCCAGCAGCCGAGGACTAGCGGGACAGGGCACCTACGAGCAGTACTTC; cdr3_aa: CASSRGLAGQGTYEQYF
d_call: .; v_call: TRBV2; clone_size: .; j_call: TRBJ1-2; cdr3_length: 12; cdr3_nt: TGTGCCAGCAGTGAGGACACCTATGGCTACACCTTC; cdr3_aa: CASSEDTYGYTF
d_call: .; v_call: TRBV10-3; clone_size: few; j_call: TRBJ1-6; cdr3_length: 13; cdr3_nt: TGTGCCATCAGTGAGGAGGGGAATTCACCCCTCCACTTT; cdr3_aa: CAISEEGNSPLHF
d_call: .; v_call: TRBV7-6; clone_size: many; j_call: TRBJ2-1; cdr3_length: 15; cdr3_nt: TGTGCCAGCAGCTTAGACTTCTCCCCTGGAAATGAGCAGTTCTTC; cdr3_aa: CASSLDFSPGNEQFF
d_call: TRBD2; v_call: TRBV18; clone_size: once; j_call: TRBJ2-3; cdr3_length: 15; cdr3_nt: TGTGCCAGCTCACCTCTTAGCGGGGGAGCAGATACGCAGTATTTT; cdr3_aa: CASSPLSGGADTQYF
d_call: .; v_call: TRBV20-1; clone_size: .; j_call: TRBJ1-2; cdr3_length: 13; cdr3_nt: TGCAGTGCCCCCGGGCAGGAGGGCTATGGCTACACCTTC; cdr3_aa: CSAPGQEGYGYTF
d_call: .; v_call: TRBV10-1; clone_size: few; j_call: TRBJ2-3; cdr3_length: 16; cdr3_nt: TGCGCCAGCAGTGAGTCGGGGCAGGGAGGATCGGATACGCAATATTTT; cdr3_aa: CASSESGQGGSDTQYF
d_call: .; v_call: TRBV19; clone_size: .; j_call: TRBJ1-5; cdr3_length: 13; cdr3_nt: TGTGCCAGTAGTATAGCCTTGGGACAGCCCCAGCATTTT; cdr3_aa: CASSIALGQPQHF